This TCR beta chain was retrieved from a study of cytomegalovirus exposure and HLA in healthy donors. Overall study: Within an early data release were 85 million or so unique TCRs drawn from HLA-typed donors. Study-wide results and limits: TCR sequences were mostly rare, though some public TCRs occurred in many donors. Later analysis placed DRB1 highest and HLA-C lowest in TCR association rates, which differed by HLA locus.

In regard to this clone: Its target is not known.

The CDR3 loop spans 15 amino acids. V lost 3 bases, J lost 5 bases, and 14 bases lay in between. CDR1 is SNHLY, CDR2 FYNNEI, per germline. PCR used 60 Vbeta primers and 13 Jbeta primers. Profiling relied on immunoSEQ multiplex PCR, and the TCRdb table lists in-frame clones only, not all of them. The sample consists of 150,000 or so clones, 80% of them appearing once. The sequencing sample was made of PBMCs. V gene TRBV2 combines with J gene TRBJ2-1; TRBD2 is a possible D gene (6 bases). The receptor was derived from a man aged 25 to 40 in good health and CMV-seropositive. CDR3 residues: CASSDPRLGDNEQFF. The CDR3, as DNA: TGTGCCAGCAGTGACCCGAGACTAGGGGACAATGAGCAGTTCTTC.